The T cell receptor (beta chain) described here comes from a study of graft-versus-host responses after intestinal transplantation. Trimming shortened V by 9 bases and J by 0 bases, and 17 bases separated the two germline ends. The CDR3 has 15 amino acids. Per germline, CDR1 SGDLS and CDR2 YYNGEE. This clone occurred once. Its antigen is not known. Measured with immunoSEQ multiplex PCR; TCRdb has only the in-frame clones, and not every one. Here the sample spans over 100,000 clones, approximately 95% being singletons. This chain connects TRBV9 to TRBJ2-3; the D gene could be TRBD1 or TRBD2 (6 bases each). Sequenced here: unstimulated CD4+ T cells sorted from spleen or lymph node cells, sampled before intestinal transplant. This TCR was recovered from a human donor who received an intestinal transplant. The chain's CDR3 is CAIHGAGTSTDTQYF. The CDR3 DNA is TGTGCCATCCACGGGGCGGGGACAAGCACAGATACGCAGTATTTT.